This passage covers 21 T cell receptor beta chains from one sample sequenced in a study of neurological immune-mediated disorders. A single record per CDR3 protein comes from TCRdb applying MiXCR to the 5' RACE reads. The sample holds around 56,000 distinct CDR3 sequences, approximately 25% seen once. Time point given: technical triplicate 2. The sequenced sample was PBMCs. The source is a man aged 60 to 69 with HTLV-1-associated myelopathy (HAM/TSP).

This clonotype showed up many times. The gene calls are TRBV28 and TRBJ1-4, with 10 positions matching TRBD1. J was trimmed by 7 bases and V by 6 bases; bases with no gene match: 8. From germline, CDR1 is MDHEN and CDR2 SYDVKM. This CDR3 has 15 residues. The CDR3, as DNA: TGTGCCAGCAGCGCACCGGGGACAGGGGCTGAAAAACTGTTTTTT. Translation gives CASSAPGTGAEKLFF.

This clonotype was seen at least ten times. The V gene is TRBV11-1, the J gene TRBJ1-2; no clear D gene. V was shortened by 4 bases and J by 5 bases, with 14 bases between the two germline ends. The CDR3 covers 14 residues. In germline, CDR1 is SGHAT, CDR2 FQDESV (reference sequence). In DNA form, the CDR3 reads TGTGCCAGCAGCTCCCCCCTGGACCGGTATGGCTACACCTTC. Amino acids: CASSSPLDRYGYTF.

This clonotype showed up many times. V gene TRBV29-1 combines with J gene TRBJ2-5, with D perhaps assigned TRBD1 or TRBD2 (5 bases each). Trimming removed 2 bases at V and 4 bases at J, with 11 bases between. This CDR3 has 13 amino acids. In germline, CDR1 is SQVTM, CDR2 ANQGSEA. The CDR3 is CSVELGGGETQYF. In DNA, the CDR3 is TGCAGCGTTGAACTCGGTGGGGGAGAGACCCAGTACTTC.

This clonotype occurred many times. The chain links TRBV5-1 to TRBJ2-7, with 11 bases that match TRBD1. Germline CDR1 and CDR2: SGHRS and YFSETQ. The CDR3 has 15 amino acids. V lost 4 bases, J lost 6 bases, and 9 bases stayed unmatched. The CDR3 loop is CASSATSGTGGEQYF. The CDR3 region has the DNA TGCGCCAGCAGCGCAACATCCGGGACAGGGGGCGAGCAGTACTTC.

This clonotype was seen repeatedly, ten times or more. CDR3 DNA: TGTGCCAGCAGGCCTTCGGGGCCTCCCACGAACGAGCAGTACTTC. Protein sequence: CASRPSGPPTNEQYF. The V call is TRBV6-5, the J call TRBJ2-7; D is possibly TRBD1 or TRBD2 (5 bases each). The germline V gene encodes CDR1 MNHEY and CDR2 SVGAGI. The CDR3 length is 15 residues. V was trimmed by 6 bases and J by 5 bases, leaving 20 bases between them.

This clonotype showed up many times. The CDR3 region has the DNA TGTGCCAGCAGCCCGTCAGGGGGAGGCTCCTACGAGCAGTACTTC. Protein: CASSPSGGGSYEQYF. This chain uses TRBV2 with TRBJ2-7; TRBD1 is a possible D gene (7 bases). V shed 6 bases and J shed 0 bases, with 15 bases lying between them. From germline, CDR1 is SNHLY and CDR2 FYNNEI. The CDR3 is 15 amino acids.

The chain joins TRBV5-1 to TRBJ2-1, with 8 bases that match TRBD2. The V and J ends lost 0 bases and 6 bases, in that order; junction bases with no gene match: 5. This CDR3 has 15 residues. Germline V lookup: CDR1 SGHRS, CDR2 YFSETQ. Written as DNA, the CDR3 is TGCGCCAGCAGCTTGGTGGCTAGCGGGCTCAATGAGCAGTTCTTC. This gives the protein CASSLVASGLNEQFF.

Ten or more counts support this clonotype. The rearrangement uses TRBV15 and TRBJ2-5; 9 bases agree with TRBD1. The CDR3 runs 16 residues. Germline V CDR1 and CDR2: LNHNV, YYDKDF (reference sequence). Trimming took 1 base from V and 9 from J; bases not matched to a gene: 12. The CDR3 DNA reads TGTGCCACCAGCAGAGCTGGGGACAGGGCCACAGTGGCCCAGTACTTC. Translating gives CATSRAGDRATVAQYF.

This sequence joins TRBV27 and TRBJ2-3, with D possibly being TRBD2 (7 bases). Looked up from germline, CDR1 is MNHEY and CDR2 is SMNVEV (reference sequence). The CDR3 consists of 15 residues. V was shortened by 6 bases and J by 5 bases, with 18 bases between the two germline ends. CDR3 amino acids: CASRSEGGGEDTQYF. CDR3 bases: TGTGCCAGCAGATCGGAGGGAGGGGGTGAAGATACGCAGTATTTT.

This clonotype was counted ten times or more. The chain has TRBV5-1 and TRBJ2-5, with a possible D match to TRBD2 (6 bases). There are 15 residues in the CDR3. CDR1 is SGHRS and CDR2 is YFSETQ in the germline V gene. V was shortened by 1 base and J by 0 bases, with 10 bases between the two germline ends. In DNA form, the CDR3 reads TGCGCCAGCAGCTTGTCGACGGGAGACCAAGAGACCCAGTACTTC. Translated: CASSLSTGDQETQYF. The full variable domain, completed using reference TRBV5-1 and TRBJ2-5, is KAGVTQTPRYLIKTRGQQVTLSCSPISGHRSVSWYQQTPGQGLQFLFEYFSETQRNKGNFPGRFSGRQFSNSRSEMNVSTLELGDSALYLCASSLSTGDQETQYFGPGTRLLVL.

The chain joins TRBV2 to TRBJ1-5; tentatively, D is TRBD1 (5 bases). The CDR3 spans 15 residues. CDR1 and CDR2 from the germline V gene are SNHLY and FYNNEI. V shed 4 bases and J shed 3 bases, with 13 bases lying between them. The CDR3 DNA reads TGTGCCAGCAGTGTGGGGAACAGGAACAATCAGCCCCAGCATTTT. The encoded protein is CASSVGNRNNQPQHF.

Many counts were recorded for this clonotype. This chain connects TRBV5-1 to TRBJ2-2; D is unresolved. The CDR3 extends over 14 amino acids. The V gene's germline CDR1 is SGHRS and CDR2 YFSETQ. Trimming shortened V by 7 bases and J by 3 bases, and 13 bases separated the two germline ends. This CDR3 reads CASYPGGDTGELFF. CDR3 DNA sequence: TGCGCCAGCTACCCCGGTGGCGACACCGGGGAGCTGTTTTTT.

This clonotype was detected many times. The chain links TRBV5-1 to TRBJ2-3, with unresolved D. The V gene lost 0 bases and the J gene lost 6 bases, with 11 bases spanning the gap. The CDR3 length is 14 residues. Looked up from germline, CDR1 is SGHRS and CDR2 is YFSETQ. CDR3 coding DNA: TGCGCCAGCAGCTTGGGGAGTAAACCTGATACGCAGTATTTT. Protein sequence: CASSLGSKPDTQYF. Full variable domain (remainder filled in from reference TRBV5-1 and TRBJ2-3): KAGVTQTPRYLIKTRGQQVTLSCSPISGHRSVSWYQQTPGQGLQFLFEYFSETQRNKGNFPGRFSGRQFSNSRSEMNVSTLELGDSALYLCASSLGSKPDTQYFGPGTRLTVL.

This clonotype was found many times. The chain recombines TRBV20-1 with TRBJ2-5; 15 bases map to TRBD2. The CDR3 is 16 amino acids. With 0 bases clipped from V and 6 bases from J, the junction kept 5 bases outside the gene matches. The germline CDR1 and CDR2 sequences are DFQATT and SNEGSKA (reference sequence). CDR3 in amino acids: CSARDGTSGRSKTQYF. The DNA of the CDR3 is TGCAGTGCTAGAGATGGGACTAGCGGGAGGTCGAAGACCCAGTACTTC.

Many counts were recorded for this clonotype. The CDR3 spells CASSYSSFTQGARDHTEAFF. CDR3 DNA: TGTGCCAGCAGTTACTCTTCATTCACCCAGGGGGCCAGGGACCACACTGAAGCTTTCTTT. J is TRBJ1-1 and V is TRBV6-6; the match to TRBD1 covers 8 bases. The V gene end was trimmed by 0 bases and the J gene end by 3 bases; junction bases not matched to a gene: 18. Germline V gives CDR1 MNHNY, CDR2 SVGAGI (reference sequence). This CDR3 has 20 residues.

There are many counts of this clonotype. The rearrangement joins TRBV5-5 to TRBJ2-5; TRBD2 agrees at 11 bases. Germline V CDR1 and CDR2: SGHKS, YYEKEE (reference sequence). Trimming cost V 4 bases and J 7 bases; bases outside gene matches: 18. CDR3 size: 18 residues. The CDR3 bases are TGTGCCAGCAGCAAAGGGACTAGCGGAAACCGGGGATTTCGGACCCAGTACTTC. Translated: CASSKGTSGNRGFRTQYF.

This clonotype has ten or more counts. This chain connects TRBV28 to TRBJ2-3, with 8 positions matching TRBD1. Trimming at V came to 6 bases and at J to 9 bases, leaving 2 bases not matched to a gene. The CDR3 has 11 residues. Germline V CDR1 and CDR2: MDHEN, SYDVKM. The CDR3 sequence is CASRDRETQYF. The CDR3 DNA follows: TGTGCCAGCAGGGACAGGGAAACGCAGTATTTT. The full variable domain, its missing parts supplied by reference TRBV28 and TRBJ2-3, is DVKVTQSSRYLVKRTGEKVFLECVQDMDHENMFWYRQDPGLGLRLIYFSYDVKMKEKGDIPEGYSVSREKKERFSLILESASTNQTSMYLCASRDRETQYFGPGTRLTVL.

This clonotype was seen repeatedly, ten times or more. The chain uses TRBV20-1 and TRBJ2-7; D not certain. This CDR3 has 11 residues. Trimming shortened V by 4 bases and J by 3 bases, and 7 bases separated the two germline ends. Per germline, CDR1 DFQATT and CDR2 SNEGSKA (reference sequence). The CDR3 spells CSATDRYEQYF. DNA for the CDR3: TGCAGTGCTACGGACCGCTACGAGCAGTACTTC.

This clonotype is medium-sized within its sample. This chain joins TRBV5-1 and TRBJ1-1, with D tentatively TRBD1 (5 bases). V lost 1 base to trimming and J lost 3 bases, with 13 bases between them. From germline, CDR1 is SGHRS and CDR2 YFSETQ. The CDR3 sequence is 15 residues long. CDR3 in DNA: TGCGCCAGCAGCTTGAAGCAGGGTACCGACACTGAAGCTTTCTTT. Translation: CASSLKQGTDTEAFF. The full variable domain, with the rest looked up from reference TRBV5-1 and TRBJ1-1, is KAGVTQTPRYLIKTRGQQVTLSCSPISGHRSVSWYQQTPGQGLQFLFEYFSETQRNKGNFPGRFSGRQFSNSRSEMNVSTLELGDSALYLCASSLKQGTDTEAFFGQGTRLTVV.

The chain couples TRBV5-6 to TRBJ1-5; 7 nucleotides agree with TRBD1. The CDR3 spans 13 residues. Trimming at V came to 5 bases and at J to 7 bases, leaving 6 bases not matched to a gene. Germline loops: CDR1 SGHDT, CDR2 YYEEEE. The CDR3 protein is CASSGNRGQPQHF. CDR3 in DNA: TGTGCCAGCAGTGGAAACAGGGGCCAGCCCCAGCATTTT.

This clonotype came up many times. V and J are TRBV5-1 and TRBJ2-1, with 8 bases matching TRBD2. The CDR3 totals 15 residues. The J segment lost 3 bases and the V segment lost 4 bases, leaving 6 bases of the junction unmatched. Germline-derived CDR1 and CDR2 are SGHRS and YFSETQ. The CDR3: CASSRTSGNYNEQFF. The CDR3, as DNA: TGCGCCAGCAGCCGTACTAGCGGAAACTACAATGAGCAGTTCTTC. The full variable domain, in which reference TRBV5-1 and TRBJ2-1 provide the parts outside the CDR3, is KAGVTQTPRYLIKTRGQQVTLSCSPISGHRSVSWYQQTPGQGLQFLFEYFSETQRNKGNFPGRFSGRQFSNSRSEMNVSTLELGDSALYLCASSRTSGNYNEQFFGPGTRLTVL.